The 30 T cell receptor beta chains below all came from one sample that was sequenced in a study of neurological immune-mediated disorders. In TCRdb, the 5' RACE reads were re-called with MiXCR into one record per CDR3 protein. The sample carries 66,000 or so distinct CDR3 sequences, 3% to 4% recorded once. Sequencing used PBMCs. The receptors originated from a man aged 40-49 years with multiple sclerosis.

This clonotype came up many times. This chain uses TRBV27 with TRBJ2-2; perhaps TRBD2 as D (5 bases). The length of the CDR3 is 14 residues. V was cut by 5 bases and J by 6 bases, with 13 bases left in between. The germline CDR1 and CDR2 sequences are MNHEY and SMNVEV (reference sequence). CDR3 region: CASSPAPGSGELFF. The CDR3 region has the DNA TGTGCCAGCAGTCCTGCCCCGGGGTCCGGGGAGCTGTTTTTT.

This clonotype has at least ten counts. This chain connects TRBV5-1 to TRBJ2-5; 7 positions match TRBD2. CDR1 and CDR2 from the germline V gene are SGHRS and YFSETQ. V dropped 0 bases and J dropped 2; count of bases not matched to a gene: 7. The CDR3 extends over 16 amino acids. The CDR3 loop is CASSLALTGGQETQYF. As DNA, the CDR3 is TGCGCCAGCAGCTTGGCCTTGACGGGGGGTCAAGAGACCCAGTACTTC.

This clonotype came up many times. The genes are TRBV20-1 and TRBJ2-1, with TRBD2 matching 10 bases. Germline V gene data show CDR1 as DFQATT and CDR2 as SNEGSKA (reference sequence). The CDR3 sequence is 13 residues long. The ends lost 5 bases at V and 5 bases at J; junction bases unmatched: 3. CDR3 in DNA: TGCAGTGCTCCCGGACTAGCGGACAATGAGCAGTTCTTC. Its protein is CSAPGLADNEQFF.

Only a few counts were recorded for this clonotype. For the CDR3, the DNA is TGTGCTAGTGGTTTGGTACCCGGACTAGCGGGGGGGCCGGGGAATGAGCAGTTCTTC. It codes for CASGLVPGLAGGPGNEQFF. The chain carries TRBV12-5 and TRBJ2-1; the match to TRBD2 covers 15 bases. With V trimmed by 0 bases and J by 7 bases, 10 bases remained unmatched. This CDR3 has 19 residues. Germline V gene data show CDR1 as LGHNT and CDR2 as FRNRAP.

The DNA of the CDR3 is TGTGCCAGCTCACCAGGAGGGGCCTCAAATTCACCCCTCCACTTT. It specifies CASSPGGASNSPLHF. This sequence joins TRBV18 and TRBJ1-6; possibly TRBD1 for D (5 bases). The CDR3 consists of 15 residues. Germline CDR1 and CDR2: KGHSH and LQKENI. Trimming pared 2 bases from V and 7 bases from J, leaving 12 bases between.

In this sample, this clonotype turned up many times. The V gene is TRBV14, the J gene TRBJ2-1; the D is unclear. V lost 1 base to trimming and J lost 7 bases, with 8 bases between them. The CDR3 is 13 residues long. Germline CDR1 and CDR2: SGHDN and FVKESK. CDR3: CASSQVLGNEQFF. As DNA, the CDR3 is TGTGCCAGCAGCCAAGTCCTAGGAAATGAGCAGTTCTTC.

This clonotype was observed a handful of times. A read error may be the cause here, since a much bigger clone is one base away. The V call is TRBV2, the J call TRBJ2-5; D gene ambiguous. The CDR3 spans 11 residues. The germline V gene has CDR1 SNHLY and CDR2 FYNNEI. This CDR3 is CDSNRQETQYF. CDR3 DNA sequence: TGTGACAGCAACCGTCAAGAGACCCAGTACTTC.

There are many counts of this clonotype. This CDR3 is CASSLKPGANVLTF. In DNA, the CDR3 is TGTGCCAGCAGCTTGAAGCCGGGGGCCAACGTCCTGACTTTC. The chain links TRBV7-2 to TRBJ2-6; unclear D gene. CDR1 is SGHTA and CDR2 is FQGNSA in the germline V gene. V lost 3 bases and J lost 4, with 7 bases in between. There are 14 residues in the CDR3.

This clonotype was counted at least ten times. The chain uses TRBV5-1 and TRBJ1-2; D is perhaps TRBD1 (5 bases). The CDR3 covers 13 residues. Germline V lookup: CDR1 SGHRS, CDR2 YFSETQ. V lost 0 bases and J 8 bases, leaving 11 bases between the germline ends. The CDR3: CASSLEQVGGYTF. CDR3 nucleotide sequence: TGCGCCAGCAGCTTGGAACAGGTCGGGGGCTACACCTTC.

This clonotype was observed at least ten times. This chain links TRBV6-5 with TRBJ2-7; possible D gene TRBD1, 5 bases. The CDR3 has 15 amino acids. V lost 0 bases to trimming and J lost 6 bases, with 15 bases between them. Germline CDR1 reads MNHEY; CDR2 reads SVGAGI. The chain's CDR3 is CASSYSKGVKGEQYF. The CDR3 DNA sequence: TGTGCCAGCAGTTACTCGAAAGGGGTTAAGGGCGAGCAGTACTTC.

This clonotype was seen repeatedly, ten times or more. DNA of the CDR3: TGTGCCAGCTCACCAAGGGACGGATCCTACGAGCAGTACTTC. Its translation: CASSPRDGSYEQYF. The chain is built from TRBV18 and TRBJ2-7, with D perhaps being TRBD1 or TRBD2 (5 bases each). The V gene lost 2 bases and the J gene lost 1 base, with 9 bases spanning the gap. The CDR3 has 14 residues. The germline V gene has CDR1 KGHSH and CDR2 LQKENI.

This clonotype has at least ten counts. The rearrangement links TRBV5-1 to TRBJ2-7; perhaps TRBD1 as D (5 bases). The V end was cut by 0 bases, the J end by 3 bases, with 7 bases between. There are 13 residues in the CDR3. The germline V gene has CDR1 SGHRS and CDR2 YFSETQ. CDR3 nucleotides: TGCGCCAGCAGCTTGGACAGGATCTACGAGCAGTACTTC. It codes for CASSLDRIYEQYF.

The chain employs TRBV5-6 and TRBJ2-1; D is undetermined. The germline gives CDR1 SGHDT, CDR2 YYEEEE. The CDR3 length is 11 residues. The V and J ends lost 1 base and 12 bases respectively, with 8 bases between them. Here the CDR3 DNA reads TGTGCCAGCAGCTTGAACACAGCGCAGTTCTTC. This sequence encodes CASSLNTAQFF.

This clonotype was counted a few times. The chain is built from TRBV7-2 and TRBJ2-7, with D possibly being TRBD1 (5 bases). V lost 3 bases and J lost 0, with 9 bases in between. This CDR3 comprises 14 residues. The germline V gene encodes CDR1 SGHTA and CDR2 FQGNSA. The CDR3 nucleotides are TGTGCCAGCAGCTTGTTGCAGGGCTCCTACGAGCAGTACTTC. It translates to CASSLLQGSYEQYF.

The sample holds many counts of this clonotype. This chain links TRBV6-5 with TRBJ2-3, with D possibly being TRBD2 (6 bases). Trimming cost V 4 bases and J 4 bases, with 9 bases left between them. Per the germline V gene, CDR1 is MNHEY and CDR2 is SVGAGI. The CDR3 covers 13 residues. This CDR3 is CASSWRVADTQYF. The CDR3 DNA reads TGTGCCAGCAGTTGGAGGGTGGCAGATACGCAGTATTTT.

This clonotype has ten or more counts. The chain has TRBV20-1 and TRBJ2-1; D could derive from TRBD1 or TRBD2 (6 bases each). V was shortened by 6 bases and J by 10 bases, with 25 bases between the two germline ends. CDR1 is DFQATT, CDR2 SNEGSKA, per germline (reference sequence). The CDR3 has 15 residues. The CDR3 region is CSARSGAHSEKEQFF. CDR3 bases: TGCAGTGCGAGGTCGGGGGCCCATTCTGAGAAAGAGCAGTTCTTC.

This clonotype was seen ten or more times. V usage is TRBV5-4 and J usage is TRBJ1-5, with D possibly being TRBD1 (6 bases). The CDR3 extends over 12 amino acids. CDR1 SGHNT and CDR2 YYREEE come from the germline V gene (reference sequence). The ends were cut back, 7 bases at V and 3 bases at J, with 8 bases in the middle. CDR3 DNA: TGTGCCAGCCGACAGGACAATCAGCCCCAGCATTTT. Encoded protein: CASRQDNQPQHF.

This clonotype was counted between two and nine times. This may stem from a read error, because a much larger clone lies one nucleotide away. V usage is TRBV5-1 and J usage is TRBJ2-7, with 8 positions matching TRBD2. With 6 bases clipped from V and 7 bases from J, the junction kept 12 bases outside the gene matches. Germline-derived CDR1 and CDR2 are SGHRS and YFSETQ. This CDR3 contains 14 residues. The CDR3 sequence is CASNLGLVVQEQYF. CDR3 DNA: TGCGCCAGCAACCTGGGACTAGTAGTGCAAGAGCAGTACTTC.

Ten or more counts support this clonotype. This chain uses TRBV5-1 with TRBJ2-2, with 9 positions matching TRBD2. Germline CDR1 and CDR2: SGHRS and YFSETQ. The CDR3 covers 16 residues. Germline trimming cut 10 bases from V and 0 bases from J; bases unmatched to any gene: 10. CDR3 DNA: TGCGCCTCAAGCCAGGCTAGCGGGGCGAACACCGGGGAGCTGTTTTTT. Protein sequence: CASSQASGANTGELFF.

This clonotype was seen repeatedly, ten times or more. V and J are TRBV6-5 and TRBJ1-4, with 8 bases aligning to TRBD1. With V trimmed by 5 bases and J by 8 bases, 4 bases remained unmatched. This CDR3 is 13 amino acids long. The germline V gene encodes CDR1 MNHEY and CDR2 SVGAGI. For the CDR3, the DNA is TGTGCCAGCAGTGGACAGGGAAGGGAAAAACTGTTTTTT. This translates into CASSGQGREKLFF.

This clonotype was recorded at least ten times. The gene calls are TRBV3-1 and TRBJ2-1; D is uncertain. Germline CDR1 and CDR2: LGHDT and YNNKEL (reference sequence). There are 13 residues in the CDR3. V was trimmed by 0 bases and J by 7 bases, leaving 7 bases between them. DNA of the CDR3: TGTGCCAGCAGCCAAGATGGGCGAAATGAGCAGTTCTTC. It translates to CASSQDGRNEQFF.

To note about this clonotype: A much larger clone differs from this one at a single base, so this may be a read error. J is TRBJ2-1 and V is TRBV6-6, with 11 bases aligning to TRBD1. The CDR3 extends over 15 amino acids. CDR1 is MNHNY and CDR2 is SVGAGI in the germline V gene (reference sequence). V shed 7 bases and J 8 bases; nucleotides not matched to a gene: 10. For the CDR3, the DNA is TGTGCCAGCACCCACGGGGGACAGGGGGAGTATGAGCAGTTCTTC. It is translated as CASTHGGQGEYEQFF.

This clonotype showed up just a few times. This may be a read error: a much more frequent sequence differs by one nucleotide. The rearrangement uses TRBV9 and TRBJ1-1; D ambiguous. The V gene lost 2 bases and the J gene lost 1 base, with 15 bases spanning the gap. The germline CDR1 and CDR2 sequences are SGDLS and YYNGEE. The length of the CDR3 is 16 residues. The CDR3 loop is CASSVTNGDRNTEAFF. In DNA form, the CDR3 reads TGTGCCAGCAGCGTCACCAATGGGGATCGGAACACTGAAGCTTTCTTT.

V and J are TRBV5-1 and TRBJ1-1, with D unresolved. Trimming shortened V by 0 bases and J by 0 bases, and 12 bases separated the two germline ends. This CDR3 has 16 residues. CDR1 SGHRS and CDR2 YFSETQ come from the germline V gene. CDR3 sequence (DNA): TGCGCCAGCAGCTTGGACGGTGCGAATATGAACACTGAAGCTTTCTTT. Amino acid sequence: CASSLDGANMNTEAFF.

This clonotype was observed many times. The chain combines TRBV12-1 with TRBJ2-7; TRBD2, as called in the table, went unchecked against the DNA. TRBV12-1 is a pseudogene. The CDR3 consists of 16 residues. CDR3 loop: CASSFVAGEDRYEQYF. In nucleotides, the CDR3 is TGTGCCAGCAGCTTTGTGGCGGGGGAGGATAGATACGAGCAGTACTTC.

Ten or more counts support this clonotype. This sequence joins TRBV9 and TRBJ2-2; 7 positions agree with TRBD1. This CDR3 is 15 amino acids long. V dropped 4 bases and J dropped 3; count of bases not matched to a gene: 6. CDR1 is SGDLS, CDR2 YYNGEE, per germline. The CDR3 reads CASSPRQGDTGELFF. In nucleotides, the CDR3 is TGTGCCAGCAGCCCCCGACAGGGAGACACCGGGGAGCTGTTTTTT.

There are many counts of this clonotype. The rearrangement uses TRBV24-1 and TRBJ2-7; D remains unclear. V lost 4 bases, J lost 5 bases, and 11 bases lay in between. Germline CDR1 reads KGHDR; CDR2 reads SFDVKD. The CDR3 covers 13 residues. CDR3: CATSDIHINEQYF. CDR3 bases: TGTGCCACCAGTGACATACATATCAACGAGCAGTACTTC.

This clonotype occurred many times. Here the CDR3 reads CSAHPASGQGALEAFF. CDR3 in DNA: TGCAGTGCCCACCCAGCCTCGGGACAGGGGGCCCTGGAAGCTTTCTTT. The chain has TRBV20-1 and TRBJ1-1; 12 positions agree with TRBD1. V dropped 6 bases and J dropped 8; count of bases not matched to a gene: 16. The V gene's germline CDR1 is DFQATT and CDR2 SNEGSKA (reference sequence). The length of the CDR3 is 16 residues.

There are many counts of this clonotype. DNA for the CDR3: TGCAGTGCAATAGCGGGAGCGGGAGATACGCAGTATTTT. Translation: CSAIAGAGDTQYF. The chain uses TRBV20-1 and TRBJ2-3, with 9 bases that match TRBD2. This CDR3 is built from 13 residues. Germline V gene data show CDR1 as DFQATT and CDR2 as SNEGSKA (reference sequence). With V trimmed by 6 bases and J by 5 bases, 6 bases remained unmatched.

This clonotype was counted many times. V usage is TRBV11-3 and J usage is TRBJ2-2; TRBD2 aligns across 7 bases. The junction had 8 bases not matched to a gene; V was cut back by 5 bases and J by 5 bases. The germline V gene has CDR1 SGHNT and CDR2 YENEEA. The CDR3 totals 15 residues. CDR3 region: CASSPPTSSTGELFF. In nucleotides, the CDR3 is TGTGCCAGCAGCCCACCGACTAGCTCAACCGGGGAGCTGTTTTTT. Together with reference TRBV11-3 and TRBJ2-2, the CDR3 gives the full variable domain: EAGVVQSPRYKIIEKKQPVAFWCNPISGHNTLYWYLQNLGQGPELLIRYENEEAVDDSQLPKDRFSAERLKGVDSTLKIQPAELGDSAVYLCASSPPTSSTGELFFGEGSRLTVL.